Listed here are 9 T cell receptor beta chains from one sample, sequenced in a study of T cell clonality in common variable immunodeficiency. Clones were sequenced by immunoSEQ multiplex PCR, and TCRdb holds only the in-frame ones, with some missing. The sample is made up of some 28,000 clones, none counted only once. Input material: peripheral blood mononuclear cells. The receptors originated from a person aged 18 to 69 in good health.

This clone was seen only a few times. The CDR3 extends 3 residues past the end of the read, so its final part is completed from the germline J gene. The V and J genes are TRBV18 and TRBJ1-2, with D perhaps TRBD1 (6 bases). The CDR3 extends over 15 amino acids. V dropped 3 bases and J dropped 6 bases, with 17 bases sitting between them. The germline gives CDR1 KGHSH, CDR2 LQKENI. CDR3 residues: CASSPSSQGGHGYTF. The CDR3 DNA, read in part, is TGTGCCAGCTCACCGAGCTCACAGGGAGGGCATGGC.

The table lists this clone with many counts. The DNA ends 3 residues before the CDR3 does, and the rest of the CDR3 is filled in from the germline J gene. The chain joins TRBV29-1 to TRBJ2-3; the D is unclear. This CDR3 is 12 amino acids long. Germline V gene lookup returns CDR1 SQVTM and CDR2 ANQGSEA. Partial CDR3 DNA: TGCAGCGTTGATTGGGCAGCCGAGACG. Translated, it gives CSVDWAAET. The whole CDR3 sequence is CSVDWAAETQYF.

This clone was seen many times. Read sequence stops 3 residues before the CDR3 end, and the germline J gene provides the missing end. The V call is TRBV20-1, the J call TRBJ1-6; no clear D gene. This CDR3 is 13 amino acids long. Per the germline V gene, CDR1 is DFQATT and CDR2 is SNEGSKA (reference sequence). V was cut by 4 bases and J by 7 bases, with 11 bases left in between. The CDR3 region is CSAISSWNSPLHF. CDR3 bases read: TGCAGTGCTATCTCCAGTTGGAATTCACCC.

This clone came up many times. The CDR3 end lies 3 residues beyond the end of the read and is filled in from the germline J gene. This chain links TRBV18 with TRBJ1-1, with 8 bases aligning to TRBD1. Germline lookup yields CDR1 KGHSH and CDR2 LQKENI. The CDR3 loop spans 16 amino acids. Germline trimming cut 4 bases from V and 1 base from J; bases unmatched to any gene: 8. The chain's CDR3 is CASSRGQGSSNTEAFF. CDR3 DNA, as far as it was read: TGTGCCAGCTCACGAGGACAGGGTAGTTCGAACACTGAA.

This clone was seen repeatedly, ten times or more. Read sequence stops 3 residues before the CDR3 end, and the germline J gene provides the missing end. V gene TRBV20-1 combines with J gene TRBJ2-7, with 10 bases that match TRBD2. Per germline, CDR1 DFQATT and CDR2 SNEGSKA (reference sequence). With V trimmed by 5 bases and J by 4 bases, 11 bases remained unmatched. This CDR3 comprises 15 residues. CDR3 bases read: TGCAGTGCTCGTAATGAGGCTAGCGGGGGTTACGAG. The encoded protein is CSARNEASGGYE. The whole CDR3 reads CSARNEASGGYEQYF.

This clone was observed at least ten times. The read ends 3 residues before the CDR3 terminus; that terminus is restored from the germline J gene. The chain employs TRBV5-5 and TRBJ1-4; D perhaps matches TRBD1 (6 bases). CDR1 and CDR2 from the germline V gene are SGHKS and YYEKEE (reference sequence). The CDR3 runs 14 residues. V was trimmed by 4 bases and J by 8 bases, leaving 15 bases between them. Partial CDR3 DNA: TGTGCCAGCAGCGGTGGGGGGGCAGGGGAAAAA. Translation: CASSGGGAGEK. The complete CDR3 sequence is CASSGGGAGEKLFF.

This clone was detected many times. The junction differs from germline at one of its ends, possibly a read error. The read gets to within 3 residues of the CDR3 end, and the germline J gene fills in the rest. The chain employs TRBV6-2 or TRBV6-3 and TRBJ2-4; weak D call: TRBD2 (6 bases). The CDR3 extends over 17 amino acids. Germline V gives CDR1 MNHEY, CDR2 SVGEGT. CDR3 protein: CVSKAEGTIPPKNIQYF. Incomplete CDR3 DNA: TGTGTCAGCAAAGCGGAGGGTACGATCCCTCCCAAAAACATT.

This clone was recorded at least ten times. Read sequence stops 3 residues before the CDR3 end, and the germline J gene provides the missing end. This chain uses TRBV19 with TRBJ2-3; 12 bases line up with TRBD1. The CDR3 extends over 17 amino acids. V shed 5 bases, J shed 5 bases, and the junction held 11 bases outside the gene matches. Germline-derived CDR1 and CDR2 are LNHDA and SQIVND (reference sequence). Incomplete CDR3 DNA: TGTGCCAGTAGTTCGGGACAGGGGGCGTTGAATGTAGATACG. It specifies CASSSGQGALNVDT. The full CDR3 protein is CASSSGQGALNVDTQYF.

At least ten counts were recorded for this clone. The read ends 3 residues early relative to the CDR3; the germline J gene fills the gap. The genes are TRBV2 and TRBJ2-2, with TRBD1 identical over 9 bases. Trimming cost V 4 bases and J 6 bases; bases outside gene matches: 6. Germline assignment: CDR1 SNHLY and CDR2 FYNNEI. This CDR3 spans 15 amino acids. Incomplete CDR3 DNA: TGTGCCAGCAGTGGGGCGGACAGGGGATCCGGGGAG. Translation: CASSGADRGSGE. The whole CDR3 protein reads CASSGADRGSGELFF.